Following are 4 T cell receptor beta chains from one sample sequenced in a study of cytomegalovirus exposure and HLA in healthy donors. PCR employed 60 Vbeta and 13 Jbeta primers. Measured with immunoSEQ multiplex PCR; TCRdb has only the in-frame clones, and not every one. The table includes roughly 110,000 clones, around two thirds detected once. Material for sequencing was PBMCs. These TCRs come from a woman aged 40 to 50 in good health and CMV-seropositive.

V is TRBV10-3 and J is TRBJ2-3, with D tentatively TRBD2 (6 bases). Trimming left V 2 bases short and J 4 bases short, with 16 bases between. The CDR3 is made up of 16 amino acids. Germline values: CDR1 ENHRY, CDR2 SYGVKD. The CDR3 DNA reads TGTGCCATCAGTGAGAGGGTCTTGCGGGGTCCAGATACGCAGTATTTT. Encoded protein: CAISERVLRGPDTQYF.

The chain uses TRBV10-3 and TRBJ2-3, with 7 bases matching TRBD1. CDR1 ENHRY and CDR2 SYGVKD come from the germline V gene. The CDR3 length is 14 residues. The V and J ends lost 9 bases and 3 bases, in that order; junction bases with no gene match: 9. The CDR3 is CAITSGTVTDTQYF. As DNA, the CDR3 is TGTGCCATAACCTCCGGGACAGTAACAGATACGCAGTATTTT.

V and J are TRBV29-1 and TRBJ1-5; no definite D call. V lost 2 bases to trimming and J lost 4 bases, with 9 bases between them. Germline values: CDR1 SQVTM, CDR2 ANQGSEA. The length of the CDR3 is 13 residues. The CDR3 here is CSVETSQNQPQHF. Here the CDR3 DNA reads TGCAGCGTTGAAACGTCCCAGAATCAGCCCCAGCATTTT. The whole variable domain, filled in from reference TRBV29-1 and TRBJ1-5, reads SAVISQKPSRDICQRGTSLTIQCQVDSQVTMMFWYRQQPGQSLTLIATANQGSEATYESGFVIDKFPISRPNLTFSTLTVSNMSPEDSSIYLCSVETSQNQPQHFGDGTRLSIL.

This chain joins TRBV6-6 and TRBJ2-2, with 8 bases aligning to TRBD2. The CDR3 contains 12 residues. With 6 bases clipped from V and 7 bases from J, the junction kept 1 base outside the gene matches. Germline CDR1 MNHNY, CDR2 SVGAGI (reference sequence). The CDR3 spells CASRRGGGELFF. The CDR3, as DNA: TGTGCCAGCAGACGGGGGGGCGGGGAGCTGTTTTTT.